This T cell receptor beta chain was sequenced during a study of CD8 T cells in acute hepatitis C reinfection. Findings and limits, study-wide: Preferential TRBV04 and TRBV06 usage appeared in all groups and was not explained by the naive pool.

As to this clone: Its antigen is as yet unknown.

Specified time point: naive CD8 control sorted from an acute-time-point sample. Libraries were prepared by immunoSEQ multiplex PCR; TCRdb keeps only in-frame clonotypes and omits some of them. The top ten hold about 10% of the sample, which has tens of thousands of clones, over 75% seen once. The V and J ends lost 1 base and 4 bases respectively, with 14 bases between them. The CDR3 is 16 amino acids. CDR1 is SNHLY, CDR2 FYNNEI, per germline. Sequencing was carried out using naive CD8+ T cells from PBMCs. This receptor was obtained from a young woman who spontaneously cleared hepatitis C infection. V and J are TRBV2 and TRBJ2-1; D is unresolved. This chain's CDR3 is CASSEVAAPIYNEQFF. As DNA, the CDR3 is TGTGCCAGCAGTGAAGTGGCGGCACCCATTTACAATGAGCAGTTCTTC.